The subject of this entry is one TCR beta chain. This clonotype was seen more than once but under ten times. Its antigen remains undetermined. Per-nucleotide qualities are absent, and no much larger clonotype sits a single base away. The CDR3 has 13 amino acids, counting the end cysteine and phenylalanine. Only CDR3 DNA remains: 39 bases, in frame from the first base. V is cut by 3 bases and J by 2 bases, and the space between the germline ends is 8 bases. CDR1 KGHSH and CDR2 LQKENI are derived from the germline V gene. This sample is drawn from a study of spatial heterogeneity in lung cancer (dated by TCRdb to 2018 to 2020). Broadly, across the study: Beta-chain transcripts were consistently detected in greater numbers than alpha-chain transcripts, which likely reflects a higher abundance of beta-chain transcripts. In the raw uncorrected reads, each unique combination of TCR and UMI appeared on average more than ten times. In non-small cell lung cancer, the study quantitatively compared TCR alpha and beta repertoires across several tumor regions, matched nontumor lung, and blood. TCR repertoire features were related to nonsynonymous mutation counts determined by whole-exome sequencing of tumor tissue. Both alpha and beta chains were TCR-sequenced in hundreds of tumor regions, about 64 matched nontumor lung samples and approximately 50 PBMC samples obtained at surgery.

The time point label here, explained by the study, means: sample taken at primary tumor resection. TCR sequencing used whole RNA extracted from tumor and nontumor lung tissue, or from cryopreserved PBMC samples, without cell sorting. Samples were obtained from fewer than 80 patients with early-stage, untreated non-small cell lung cancer from the lung TRACERx cohort. A patient was chosen for TCR sequencing only when enough RNA was available from at least two tumor regions. Libraries came from 5' RACE. Reads for this sample came from a NextSeq 500. To allow correction of PCR and sequencing errors, the TCR library protocol tagged every TCR cDNA molecule with a unique molecular identifier. In the paper's pipeline: TCR identification, UMI-based error correction and CDR3 extraction were all carried out with Decombinator tools. Expanded TCRs were defined as those above a frequency of 2 per 1,000, corresponding to the top 1% of the tumor frequency distribution. Each repertoire was subsampled 100 times to 5,000 TCRs, after which Renyi diversity was computed with the R vegan package. CDR3 similarity networks were built from amino acid triplet string-kernel similarity, with CDR3s being connected when pairwise similarity was above 0.82. TCRdb ran its own pipeline on the public reads, namely fastp trimming at Q25 and MiXCR clone calling, and kept in-frame beta chains. Every entry covers one CDR3 protein and lists the most common genes and DNA from its rows. TCRdb, not the authors, supplied the V and J calls. The sample table shows about 90,000 distinct CDR3 sequences, and 7.5% to 10% are seen once. In total, the top ten clones hold less than 9% of the sample.

Findings and caveats that apply to the study as a whole: Ubiquitous expanded tumor TCRs were found in blood more often at tumor resection than at routine follow-up. Confirming at a functional level the hypothesis that regional TCRs recognize regional mutations was considered to require additional single-cell paired TCR alpha and beta sequencing.

Sequenced here: PBMCs, sampled at surgery. The sequence links TRBV18 to TRBJ2-7, with no confident D gene call. This sequence was found in a male donor with early-stage non-small cell lung cancer. The CDR3 loop reads CASSPDGAYEQYF. The nucleotide sequence is given as TGTGCCAGCTCACCGGACGGAGCCTACGAGCAGTACTTC.